The 26 T cell receptor beta chains below come from one sample, sequenced in a study of blood T cell repertoires in COVID-19. The protocol was immunoSEQ multiplex PCR, while the TCRdb copy is restricted to in-frame clones and leaves out a portion. The sample contains around 100,000 clones, approximately 85% of which appear only once. Sequencing input: peripheral blood. These receptors were obtained from a man between 35 and 55 years old with active or convalescent COVID-19.

The chain joins TRBV5-1 to TRBJ2-5; tentatively, D is TRBD1 (5 bases). Trimming pared 0 bases from V and 2 bases from J, leaving 11 bases between. Germline V CDR1 and CDR2: SGHRS, YFSETQ. The CDR3 loop spans 15 amino acids. This CDR3 reads CASSLGGSLQETQYF. Written as DNA, the CDR3 is TGCGCCAGCAGCTTGGGGGGCAGCCTTCAAGAGACCCAGTACTTC. Full variable domain (rest looked up from reference TRBV5-1 and TRBJ2-5): KAGVTQTPRYLIKTRGQQVTLSCSPISGHRSVSWYQQTPGQGLQFLFEYFSETQRNKGNFPGRFSGRQFSNSRSEMNVSTLELGDSALYLCASSLGGSLQETQYFGPGTRLLVL.

V is TRBV14 and J is TRBJ2-3, with TRBD1 matching 9 bases. CDR3 length: 14 residues. Germline CDR1 is SGHDN and CDR2 is FVKESK. The junction had 4 bases not matched to a gene; V was cut back by 3 bases and J by 6 bases. The CDR3 spells CASSQGQGLDTQYF. Written as DNA, the CDR3 is TGTGCCAGCAGCCAGGGACAGGGTCTGGATACGCAGTATTTT.

V usage is TRBV19 and J usage is TRBJ2-1; 10 bases fit TRBD1. The CDR3 runs to 12 residues. V dropped 9 bases and J dropped 9; count of bases not matched to a gene: 5. Germline-derived CDR1 and CDR2 are LNHDA and SQIVND (reference sequence). DNA of the CDR3: TGTGCCAGCGGGACAGGGGACGGTGAGCAGTTCTTC. Its translation is CASGTGDGEQFF.

V usage is TRBV3-1 (or the pseudogene TRBV3-2) and J usage is TRBJ2-7; the match to TRBD1 covers 9 bases. The CDR3 length is 17 residues. The ends lost 1 base at V and 3 bases at J; junction bases unmatched: 10. From germline, CDR1 is LGHDT and CDR2 YNNKEL (reference sequence). CDR3 DNA: TGTGCCAGCAGCCAAGCGTGGAGGAGACAGGGGGTCTACGAGCAGTACTTC. Protein product: CASSQAWRRQGVYEQYF.

The rearrangement joins TRBV6-2 or TRBV6-3 to TRBJ2-7; D possibly corresponds to TRBD1 (6 bases). This CDR3 has 14 amino acids. V shed 4 bases and J shed 6 bases, with 16 bases lying between them. The V gene's germline CDR1 is MNHEY and CDR2 SVGEGT. The CDR3: CASSWATGSPEQYF. CDR3 coding DNA: TGTGCCAGCAGTTGGGCGACAGGCTCCCCCGAGCAGTACTTC.

The chain combines TRBV18 with TRBJ1-4; D gene unclear. CDR3 size: 12 residues. Trimming cost V 3 bases and J 8 bases, with 7 bases left between them. Germline assignment: CDR1 KGHSH and CDR2 LQKENI. The CDR3, as DNA: TGTGCCAGCTCACCCCGGCGGGAAAAACTGTTTTTT. Translation gives CASSPRREKLFF.

The chain couples TRBV11-2 to TRBJ1-1; TRBD1 might be the D (6 bases). Trimming left V 0 bases short and J 4 bases short, with 18 bases between. This CDR3 spans 17 amino acids. CDR1 is SGHAT and CDR2 is FQNNGV in the germline V gene. This CDR3 reads CASSLDLSPTRGTEAFF. The CDR3 DNA is TGTGCCAGCAGCTTAGATTTGTCACCCACCAGGGGCACTGAAGCTTTCTTT.

The chain couples TRBV2 to TRBJ1-4, with TRBD1 identical over 12 bases. Unmatched junction bases numbered 5, after V lost 8 bases and J lost 1 base. Per the germline V gene, CDR1 is SNHLY and CDR2 is FYNNEI. The CDR3 is 16 amino acids. The CDR3, as DNA: TGTGCCAGCTCGGGACAGGGGGCTCTAACTAATGAAAAACTGTTTTTT. This encodes CASSGQGALTNEKLFF.

This clone appeared once. V and J are TRBV19 and TRBJ1-6; 8 bases agree with TRBD1. Germline V lookup: CDR1 LNHDA, CDR2 SQIVND (reference sequence). Germline trimming cut 4 bases from V and 7 bases from J; bases unmatched to any gene: 0. The CDR3 runs to 13 residues. The CDR3 protein is CASSNRGNSPLHF. CDR3 nucleotide sequence: TGTGCCAGTAGTAACAGGGGGAATTCACCCCTCCACTTT.

The V and J genes are TRBV24-1 and TRBJ2-3; tentatively, D is TRBD2 (6 bases). Trimming took off 9 bases at V and 5 bases at J, with 17 bases between the two ends. Germline assignment: CDR1 KGHDR and CDR2 SFDVKD. The CDR3 consists of 14 residues. CDR3 amino acids: CATHPGGSGDTQYF. Written as DNA, the CDR3 is TGTGCCACCCACCCTGGGGGGTCGGGAGATACGCAGTATTTT.

V gene TRBV18 combines with J gene TRBJ2-5; D is unclear. V gave up 2 bases and J gave up 2 bases, with 6 bases separating them. This CDR3 contains 13 residues. CDR1 KGHSH and CDR2 LQKENI come from the germline V gene. In DNA form, the CDR3 reads TGTGCCAGCTCACCATCTCCTCAAGAGACCCAGTACTTC. Residues: CASSPSPQETQYF.

This clone was detected a few times. The chain carries TRBV9 and TRBJ2-5; 11 bases fit TRBD2. V trimming: 2 bases; J trimming: 1 base; junction bases outside the gene matches: 7. CDR1 and CDR2 (germline): SGDLS, YYNGEE. The CDR3 loop spans 17 amino acids. The CDR3 spells CASSVALAGGSQETQYF. The CDR3 DNA reads TGTGCCAGCAGCGTCGCCCTAGCGGGGGGTTCCCAAGAGACCCAGTACTTC.

This chain links TRBV6-5 with TRBJ1-5, with TRBD1 matching over 8 bases. This CDR3 is built from 15 residues. CDR1 is MNHEY and CDR2 is SVGAGI in the germline V gene. Germline trimming cut 6 bases from V and 4 bases from J; bases unmatched to any gene: 8. CDR3 DNA: TGTGCCAGCAGAACCGGACAGGGAGAAAATCAGCCCCAGCATTTT. Amino acid sequence: CASRTGQGENQPQHF.

V is TRBV10-3 and J is TRBJ1-1; 7 bases line up with TRBD1. This CDR3 comprises 12 residues. The germline gives CDR1 ENHRY, CDR2 SYGVKD. The V and J ends lost 10 bases and 0 bases, in that order; junction bases with no gene match: 2. In DNA, the CDR3 is TGTGCCACCGGGACAGTGAACACTGAAGCTTTCTTT. Protein: CATGTVNTEAFF.

This chain joins TRBV4-1 and TRBJ2-3, with 11 bases that match TRBD2. This CDR3 is built from 14 residues. Germline assignment: CDR1 MGHRA and CDR2 YSYEKL. V was pared by 8 bases and J by 5 bases, with 6 bases of the junction left unmatched. The CDR3 reads CASGLAGGGDTQYF. CDR3 DNA sequence: TGCGCCAGCGGCCTAGCGGGGGGCGGAGATACGCAGTATTTT.

V usage is TRBV6-1 and J usage is TRBJ1-6; D uncertain. Per germline, CDR1 MNHNS and CDR2 SASEGT. The V and J ends lost 2 bases and 8 bases respectively, with 10 bases between them. The CDR3 runs 14 residues. CDR3 sequence: CASSERGNYSPLHF. CDR3 DNA sequence: TGTGCCAGCAGTGAACGGGGTAACTATTCACCCCTCCACTTT.

The chain has TRBV18 and TRBJ2-1; 10 bases line up with TRBD2. Germline-derived CDR1 and CDR2 are KGHSH and LQKENI. J was trimmed by 3 bases and V by 0 bases; bases with no gene match: 5. The CDR3 has 17 residues. The CDR3 sequence is CASSPPSSGGVYNEQFF. CDR3 coding DNA: TGTGCCAGCTCACCACCGTCTAGCGGGGGTGTCTACAATGAGCAGTTCTTC. Based on the CDR3 plus reference TRBV18 and TRBJ2-1, the full variable domain is NAGVMQNPRHLVRRRGQEARLRCSPMKGHSHVYWYRQLPEEGLKFMVYLQKENIIDESGMPKERFSAEFPKEGPSILRIQQVVRGDSAAYFCASSPPSSGGVYNEQFFGPGTRLTVL.

The chain combines TRBV3-1 (or the pseudogene TRBV3-2) with TRBJ2-7, with a possible D match to TRBD1 (5 bases). V was clipped by 1 base and J by 9 bases, with 7 bases between them. The CDR3 is made up of 11 amino acids. Germline V gene data show CDR1 as LGHDT and CDR2 as YNNKEL (reference sequence). CDR3 amino acids: CASSQGQGQYF. CDR3 nucleotide sequence: TGTGCCAGCAGCCAAGGGCAGGGGCAGTACTTC.

The chain links TRBV7-2 to TRBJ2-2; possibly TRBD1 for D (5 bases). Germline V lookup: CDR1 SGHTA, CDR2 FQGNSA. This CDR3 comprises 14 residues. The V end was cut by 2 bases, the J end by 4 bases, with 8 bases between. The CDR3 DNA follows: TGTGCCAGCAGCTTAATGCAGGGCACCGGGGAGCTGTTTTTT. This codes for CASSLMQGTGELFF. The full variable domain, rest sourced from reference TRBV7-2 and TRBJ2-2, is GAGVSQSPSNKVTEKGKDVELRCDPISGHTALYWYRQSLGQGLEFLIYFQGNSAPDKSGLPSDRFSAERTGGSVSTLTIQRTQQEDSAVYLCASSLMQGTGELFFGEGSRLTVL.

The V gene is TRBV28, the J gene TRBJ1-5, with D hard to call. Germline-derived CDR1 and CDR2 are MDHEN and SYDVKM. The CDR3 spans 13 residues. V was trimmed by 2 bases and J by 5 bases, leaving 7 bases between them. The CDR3 DNA follows: TGTGCCAGCAGTTTAGTGCCAGATCAGCCCCAGCATTTT. Protein product: CASSLVPDQPQHF.

The rearrangement links TRBV6-5 to TRBJ2-3; D might be TRBD1 (7 bases). V dropped 8 bases and J dropped 9 bases, with 24 bases sitting between them. This CDR3 spans 15 amino acids. Looked up from germline, CDR1 is MNHEY and CDR2 is SVGAGI. CDR3 sequence reads: CASCQDRVGGKTQYF. CDR3 sequence (DNA): TGTGCCAGCTGCCAAGACAGGGTGGGAGGAAAGACGCAGTATTTT.

The chain has TRBV2 and TRBJ1-5; 8 bases align to TRBD1. J gave up 7 bases and V 5 bases, and 7 bases lay outside the gene matches. Per the germline V gene, CDR1 is SNHLY and CDR2 is FYNNEI. The CDR3 runs 14 residues. The CDR3 nucleotides read TGTGCCAGCAGTTCCGGACAGGGAGGCCAGCCCCAGCATTTT. Translation: CASSSGQGGQPQHF.

The chain uses TRBV19 and TRBJ1-6; TRBD1 is a possible D gene (6 bases). Germline CDR1 and CDR2: LNHDA and SQIVND (reference sequence). CDR3 size: 13 residues. Trimming cost V 9 bases and J 6 bases, with 12 bases left between them. CDR3 loop: CASQRTVNSPLHF. The CDR3 nucleotides read TGTGCCAGCCAGCGGACAGTTAATTCACCCCTCCACTTT.

V gene TRBV10-3 combines with J gene TRBJ2-2; 7 bases align to TRBD2. With 2 bases clipped from V and 3 bases from J, the junction kept 3 bases outside the gene matches. Germline V CDR1 and CDR2: ENHRY, SYGVKD. The CDR3 has 15 amino acids. The CDR3: CAISEGAGDTGELFF. DNA of the CDR3: TGTGCCATCAGTGAGGGCGCGGGGGACACCGGGGAGCTGTTTTTT.

This clone was recorded a few times. The J gene is TRBJ1-3, the V gene TRBV10-2; no clear D. This CDR3 spans 15 amino acids. From germline, CDR1 is WSHSY and CDR2 SAAADI. The V end was cut by 3 bases, the J end by 0 bases, with 9 bases between. The CDR3 DNA reads TGCGCCAGCAGTGACGAATACAACTCTGGAAACACCATATATTTT. Amino acids: CASSDEYNSGNTIYF.

The chain is built from TRBV5-1 and TRBJ2-1; D remains unclear. The germline CDR1 and CDR2 sequences are SGHRS and YFSETQ. Trimming cost V 5 bases and J 0 bases, with 9 bases left between them. This CDR3 has 14 residues. Here the CDR3 reads CASRPMSSYNEQFF. In DNA, the CDR3 is TGCGCCAGCAGACCTATGAGCTCCTACAATGAGCAGTTCTTC. The full variable domain, rest sourced from reference TRBV5-1 and TRBJ2-1, is KAGVTQTPRYLIKTRGQQVTLSCSPISGHRSVSWYQQTPGQGLQFLFEYFSETQRNKGNFPGRFSGRQFSNSRSEMNVSTLELGDSALYLCASRPMSSYNEQFFGPGTRLTVL.